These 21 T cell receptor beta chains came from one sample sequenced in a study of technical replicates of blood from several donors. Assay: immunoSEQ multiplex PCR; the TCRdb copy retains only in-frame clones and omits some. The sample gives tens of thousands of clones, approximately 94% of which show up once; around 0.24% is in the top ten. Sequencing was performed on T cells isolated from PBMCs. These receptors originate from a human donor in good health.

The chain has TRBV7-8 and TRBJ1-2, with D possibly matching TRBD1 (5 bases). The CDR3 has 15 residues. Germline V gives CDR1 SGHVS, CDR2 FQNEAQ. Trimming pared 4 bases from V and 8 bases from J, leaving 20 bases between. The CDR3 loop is CASSSHSRQGGGYTF. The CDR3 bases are TGTGCCAGCAGCTCCCACTCCCGGCAGGGCGGCGGCTACACCTTC.

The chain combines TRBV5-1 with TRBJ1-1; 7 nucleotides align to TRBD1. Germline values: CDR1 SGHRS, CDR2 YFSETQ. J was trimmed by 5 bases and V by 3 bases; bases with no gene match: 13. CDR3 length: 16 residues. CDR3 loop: CASSSHDRAVTTEAFF. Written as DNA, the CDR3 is TGCGCCAGCAGCTCACACGACAGGGCGGTAACAACTGAAGCTTTCTTT.

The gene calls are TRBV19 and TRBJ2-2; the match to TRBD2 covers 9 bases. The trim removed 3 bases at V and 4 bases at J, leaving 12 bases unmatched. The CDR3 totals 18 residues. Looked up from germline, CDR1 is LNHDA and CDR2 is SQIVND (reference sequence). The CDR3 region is CASSILAGRLTGTGELFF. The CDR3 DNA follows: TGTGCCAGTAGTATCCTAGCGGGACGCTTAACGGGCACCGGGGAGCTGTTTTTT.

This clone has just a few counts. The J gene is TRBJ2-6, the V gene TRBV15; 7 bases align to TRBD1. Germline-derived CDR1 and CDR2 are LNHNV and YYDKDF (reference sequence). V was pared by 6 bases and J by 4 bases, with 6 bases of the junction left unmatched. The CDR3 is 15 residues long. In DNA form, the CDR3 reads TGTGCCACCAGGCCCAGGGGGAAAGGGGCCAACGTCCTGACTTTC. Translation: CATRPRGKGANVLTF.

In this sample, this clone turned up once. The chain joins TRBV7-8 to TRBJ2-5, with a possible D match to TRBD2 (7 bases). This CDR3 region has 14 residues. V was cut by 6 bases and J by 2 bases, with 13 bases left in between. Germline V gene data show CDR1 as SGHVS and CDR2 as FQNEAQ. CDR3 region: CASSKRGGQETQYF. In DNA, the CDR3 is TGTGCCAGCAGTAAGAGGGGGGGGCAAGAGACCCAGTACTTC.

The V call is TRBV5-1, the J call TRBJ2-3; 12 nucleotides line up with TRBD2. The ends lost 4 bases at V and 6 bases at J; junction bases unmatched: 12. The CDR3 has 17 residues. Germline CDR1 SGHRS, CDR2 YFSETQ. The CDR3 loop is CASSETTLAGGADTQYF. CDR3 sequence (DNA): TGCGCCAGCAGCGAAACCACACTAGCGGGAGGAGCGGATACGCAGTATTTT. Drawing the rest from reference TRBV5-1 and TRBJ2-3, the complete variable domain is KAGVTQTPRYLIKTRGQQVTLSCSPISGHRSVSWYQQTPGQGLQFLFEYFSETQRNKGNFPGRFSGRQFSNSRSEMNVSTLELGDSALYLCASSETTLAGGADTQYFGPGTRLTVL.

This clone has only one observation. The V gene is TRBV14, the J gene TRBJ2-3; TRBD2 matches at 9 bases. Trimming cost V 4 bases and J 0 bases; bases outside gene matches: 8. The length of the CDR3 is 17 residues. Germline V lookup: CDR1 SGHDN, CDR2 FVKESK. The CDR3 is CASSRLAGPRSTDTQYF. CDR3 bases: TGTGCCAGCAGCCGGCTAGCGGGACCCCGAAGCACAGATACGCAGTATTTT.

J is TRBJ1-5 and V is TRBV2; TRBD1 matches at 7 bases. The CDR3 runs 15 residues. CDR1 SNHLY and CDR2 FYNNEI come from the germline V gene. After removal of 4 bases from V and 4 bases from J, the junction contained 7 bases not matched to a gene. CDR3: CASSAGTALNQPQHF. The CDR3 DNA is TGTGCCAGCAGTGCCGGGACAGCCTTAAATCAGCCCCAGCATTTT.

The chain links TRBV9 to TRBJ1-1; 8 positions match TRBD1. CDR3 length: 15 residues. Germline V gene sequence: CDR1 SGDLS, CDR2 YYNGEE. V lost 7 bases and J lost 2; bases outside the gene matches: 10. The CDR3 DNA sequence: TGTGCCAGCGATAGGACAGGGCTTTCTAACACTGAAGCTTTCTTT. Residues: CASDRTGLSNTEAFF.

CDR3 nucleotides: TGTGCCAGCAGTAGCGGGGGTTACAATGAGCAGTTCTTC. Its protein product is CASSSGGYNEQFF. This sequence joins TRBV25-1 and TRBJ2-1; 8 bases map to TRBD2. This CDR3 spans 13 amino acids. Germline V gene sequence: CDR1 MGHDK, CDR2 SYGVNS. V trimming: 5 bases; J trimming: 4 bases; junction bases outside the gene matches: 1.

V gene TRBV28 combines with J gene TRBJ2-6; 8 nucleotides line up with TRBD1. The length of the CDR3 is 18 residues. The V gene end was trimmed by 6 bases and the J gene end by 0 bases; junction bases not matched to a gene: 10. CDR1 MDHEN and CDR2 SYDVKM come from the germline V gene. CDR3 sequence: CASSSGGQPYSGANVLTF. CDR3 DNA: TGTGCCAGCAGCTCAGGGGGCCAACCATACTCTGGGGCCAACGTCCTGACTTTC.

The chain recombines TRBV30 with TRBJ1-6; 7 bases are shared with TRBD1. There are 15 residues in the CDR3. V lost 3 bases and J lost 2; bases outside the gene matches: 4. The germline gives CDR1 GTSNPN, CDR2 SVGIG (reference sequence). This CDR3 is CAWSGGGAYNSPLHF. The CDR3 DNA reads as TGTGCCTGGAGCGGAGGGGGCGCCTATAATTCACCCCTCCACTTT.

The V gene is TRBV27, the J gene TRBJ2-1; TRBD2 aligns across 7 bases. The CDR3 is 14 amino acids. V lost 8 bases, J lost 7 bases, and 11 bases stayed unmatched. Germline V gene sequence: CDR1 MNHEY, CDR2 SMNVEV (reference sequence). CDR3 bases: TGTGCCAGCTACAGCGGGACGCTTCGTAATGAGCAGTTCTTC. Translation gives CASYSGTLRNEQFF.

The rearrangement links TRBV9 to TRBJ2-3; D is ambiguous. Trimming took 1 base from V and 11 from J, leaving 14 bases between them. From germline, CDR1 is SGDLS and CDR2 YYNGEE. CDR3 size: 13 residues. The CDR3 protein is CASSVSLLARQYF. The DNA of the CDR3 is TGTGCCAGCAGCGTAAGCCTCCTCGCTCGGCAGTATTTT.

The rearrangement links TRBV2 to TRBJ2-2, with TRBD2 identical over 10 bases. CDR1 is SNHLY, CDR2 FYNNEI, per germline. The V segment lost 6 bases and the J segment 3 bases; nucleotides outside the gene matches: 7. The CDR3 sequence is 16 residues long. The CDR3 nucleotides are TGTGCCAGCAGGGGGGGCAGCGGGAGGGACACCGGGGAGCTGTTTTTT. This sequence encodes CASRGGSGRDTGELFF.

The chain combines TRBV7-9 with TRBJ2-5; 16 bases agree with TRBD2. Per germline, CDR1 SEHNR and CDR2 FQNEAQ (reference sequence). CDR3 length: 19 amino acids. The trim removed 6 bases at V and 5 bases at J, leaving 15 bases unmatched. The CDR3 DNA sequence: TGTGCCAGCAGTCCTAACCAAGGGACTAGCGGGAGGGCCTGGGAGACCCAGTACTTC. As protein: CASSPNQGTSGRAWETQYF.

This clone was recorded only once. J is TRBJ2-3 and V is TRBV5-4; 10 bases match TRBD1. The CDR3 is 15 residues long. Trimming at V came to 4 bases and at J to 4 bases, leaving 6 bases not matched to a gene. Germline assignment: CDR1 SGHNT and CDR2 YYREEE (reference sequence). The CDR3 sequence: CASSQGTGEADTQYF. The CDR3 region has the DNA TGTGCCAGCAGCCAAGGGACAGGGGAAGCAGATACGCAGTATTTT.

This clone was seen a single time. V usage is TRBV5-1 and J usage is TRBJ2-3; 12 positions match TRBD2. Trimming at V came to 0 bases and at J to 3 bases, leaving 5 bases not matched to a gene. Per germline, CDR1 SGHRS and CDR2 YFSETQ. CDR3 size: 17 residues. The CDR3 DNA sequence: TGCGCCAGCAGCTTGGGACTAGCGGGGGCGATAACAGATACGCAGTATTTT. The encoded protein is CASSLGLAGAITDTQYF.

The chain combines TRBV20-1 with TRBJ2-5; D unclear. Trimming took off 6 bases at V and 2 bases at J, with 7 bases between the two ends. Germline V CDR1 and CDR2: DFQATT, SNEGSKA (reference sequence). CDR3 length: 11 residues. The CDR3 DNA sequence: TGCAGTGCCCAGGATCAAGAGACCCAGTACTTC. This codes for CSAQDQETQYF.

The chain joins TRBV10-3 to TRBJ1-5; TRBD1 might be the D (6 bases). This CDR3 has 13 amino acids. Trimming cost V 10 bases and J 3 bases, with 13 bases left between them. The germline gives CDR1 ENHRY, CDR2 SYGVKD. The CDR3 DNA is TGTGCCACCCGGACAGAGGACAATCAGCCCCAGCATTTT. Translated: CATRTEDNQPQHF.

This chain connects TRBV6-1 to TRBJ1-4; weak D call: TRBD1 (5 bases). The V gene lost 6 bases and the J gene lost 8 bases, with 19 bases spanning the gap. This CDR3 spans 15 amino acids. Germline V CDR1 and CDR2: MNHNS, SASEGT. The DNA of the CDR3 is TGTGCCAGCAGACTTGCGACCGGCGGGGGGGAAAAACTGTTTTTT. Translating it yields CASRLATGGGEKLFF.